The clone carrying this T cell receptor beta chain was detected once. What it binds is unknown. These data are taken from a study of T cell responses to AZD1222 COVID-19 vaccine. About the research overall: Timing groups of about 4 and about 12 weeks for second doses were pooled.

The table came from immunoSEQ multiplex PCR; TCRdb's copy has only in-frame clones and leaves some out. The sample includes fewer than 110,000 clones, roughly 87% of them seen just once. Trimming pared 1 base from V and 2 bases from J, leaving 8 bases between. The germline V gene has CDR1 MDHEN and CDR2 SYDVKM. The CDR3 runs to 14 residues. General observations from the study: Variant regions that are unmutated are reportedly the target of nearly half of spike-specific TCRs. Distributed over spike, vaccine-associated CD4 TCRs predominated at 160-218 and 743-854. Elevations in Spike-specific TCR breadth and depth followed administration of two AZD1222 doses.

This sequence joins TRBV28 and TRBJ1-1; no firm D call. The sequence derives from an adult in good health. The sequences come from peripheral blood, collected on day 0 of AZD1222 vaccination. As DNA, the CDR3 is TGTGCCAGCAGTTTATCGCAGGCCAACACTGAAGCTTTCTTT. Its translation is CASSLSQANTEAFF.